Shown below are 7 T cell receptor beta chains from a single sample sequenced in a study of blood T cell repertoires in COVID-19. The protocol was immunoSEQ multiplex PCR, while the TCRdb copy is restricted to in-frame clones and leaves out a portion. The sample holds about 180,000 clones, 75% to 90% seen once. The material sequenced was peripheral blood. The receptors were gathered from a human donor with active or convalescent COVID-19. The donor label of this sample is uncertain.

This sequence joins TRBV11-3 and TRBJ2-5; 9 nucleotides line up with TRBD2. The length of the CDR3 is 16 residues. The V gene's germline CDR1 is SGHNT and CDR2 YENEEA. V lost 1 base and J lost 5; bases outside the gene matches: 8. In nucleotides, the CDR3 is TGTGCCAGCAGCTTAGTAGGGACTAGCTCTGGCGAGACCCAGTACTTC. This codes for CASSLVGTSSGETQYF.

J is TRBJ2-1 and V is TRBV15; D is unresolved. CDR1 is LNHNV, CDR2 YYDKDF, per germline (reference sequence). The V and J ends lost 0 bases and 6 bases respectively, with 9 bases between them. CDR3 length equals 14 residues. The DNA of the CDR3 is TGTGCCACCAGCAGAGATCTGCACATCAATGAGCAGTTCTTC. Its translation is CATSRDLHINEQFF.

The gene calls are TRBV19 and TRBJ2-5; 10 positions match TRBD1. Per the germline V gene, CDR1 is LNHDA and CDR2 is SQIVND (reference sequence). The CDR3 spans 15 residues. V lost 3 bases and J lost 5; bases outside the gene matches: 6. The CDR3 DNA reads as TGTGCCAGTAGTATGCGGACAGGGGGGTGGGAGACCCAGTACTTC. Protein sequence: CASSMRTGGWETQYF.

Remarks on this clone: The junction does not match germline at one end; this may be a read error. The V and J genes are TRBV7-3 and TRBJ2-1; TRBD2 matches 7 bases. Germline V gene lookup returns CDR1 SGHTA and CDR2 FQGTGA. The CDR3 consists of 16 residues. The CDR3 DNA follows: TGTGCCAGCAGCCTAACTTGGCGGGGGAGTTACAATGAGCAGTTCTTC. This sequence encodes CASSLTWRGSYNEQFF.

Notes on this clone: Sequence at one end of the junction differs from germline and may be a read error. The chain uses TRBV18 and TRBJ2-1; 9 bases map to TRBD1. This CDR3 comprises 13 residues. CDR1 is KGHSH and CDR2 is LQKENI in the germline V gene. CDR3 nucleotides: TGTGCCAGCACACCGACAGGGGGCAATGAGCAGTTCTTC. The encoded protein is CASTPTGGNEQFF.

This clone turned up a few times. The same CDR3 is also encoded by other DNA sequences in this sample. This chain uses TRBV7-9 with TRBJ1-1, with TRBD1 identical over 8 bases. CDR1 is SEHNR, CDR2 FQNEAQ, per germline (reference sequence). V was pared by 1 base and J by 4 bases, with 2 bases of the junction left unmatched. The CDR3 contains 14 residues. In DNA, the CDR3 is TGTGCCAGCAGCTTAGGACAGGGGAGCACTGAAGCTTTCTTT. This sequence encodes CASSLGQGSTEAFF. The full variable domain, completed using reference TRBV7-9 and TRBJ1-1, is DTGVSQNPRHKITKRGQNVTFRCDPISEHNRLYWYRQTLGQGPEFLTYFQNEAQLEKSRLLSDRFSAERPKGSFSTLEIQRTEQGDSAMYLCASSLGQGSTEAFFGQGTRLTVV.

The rearrangement links TRBV10-3 to TRBJ1-1, with a tentative D call TRBD1 (6 bases). The CDR3 consists of 14 residues. The germline V and J ends were trimmed by 6 bases and 4 bases, with 15 bases remaining between them. CDR1 is ENHRY and CDR2 is SYGVKD in the germline V gene. As DNA, the CDR3 is TGTGCCATCAGATTACAGGGTGAGACCACTGAAGCTTTCTTT. This sequence encodes CAIRLQGETTEAFF.